This T cell receptor beta chain was sequenced during a study of human T cells and chemical hapten exposure. This clonotype was counted at least ten times. TCRdb called the RACE reads again in MiXCR, with one record for every CDR3 protein. The table has under 450,000 distinct CDR3 sequences, 4.8% seen once. The CDR3 extends over 15 amino acids. J gave up 0 bases and V 2 bases, and 2 bases lay outside the gene matches. The germline V gene encodes CDR1 DFQATT and CDR2 SNEGSKA (reference sequence). Sample time point: patch test 1, 2 weeks after DPC sensitization. The sample's treatment: therapeutic diphenylcyclopropenone sensitization with weekly scalp DPC.

This TCR derives from a woman between 45 and 65 years old with alopecia areata. Some clones in this sample may be carry-over from other donors' samples. The rearrangement links TRBV20-1 to TRBJ2-1; 9 bases are shared with TRBD2. The source was whole blood, collected in connection with sensitization to the hapten diphenylcyclopropenone (DPC). CDR3 in amino acids: CSARLAGTSYNEQFF. CDR3 nucleotide sequence: TGCAGTGCTAGACTAGCGGGGACCTCCTACAATGAGCAGTTCTTC.